This T cell receptor (beta chain) was recovered during a study of T-cell memory formation after mild COVID-19. From the 5' RACE reads, TCRdb called clonotypes with MiXCR, one entry per CDR3 protein. Of 400,000 or so distinct CDR3 sequences in the sample, over 15% were seen once. The V segment lost 4 bases and the J segment 1 base; nucleotides outside the gene matches: 5. The length of the CDR3 is 15 residues. CDR1 KGHDR and CDR2 SFDVKD come from the germline V gene. Sequencing was done on a sample of PBMCs or a T cell subset sorted from them (not recorded which). The source of this sequence is an adult woman who had mild COVID-19 (a few samples of this study predate the infection). Cell type and time point are not known. The rearrangement joins TRBV24-1 to TRBJ2-5; 7 bases fit TRBD1. CDR3 region: CATSDPTGPQETQYF. The CDR3 DNA follows: TGTGCCACCAGTGACCCGACAGGGCCCCAAGAGACCCAGTACTTC.